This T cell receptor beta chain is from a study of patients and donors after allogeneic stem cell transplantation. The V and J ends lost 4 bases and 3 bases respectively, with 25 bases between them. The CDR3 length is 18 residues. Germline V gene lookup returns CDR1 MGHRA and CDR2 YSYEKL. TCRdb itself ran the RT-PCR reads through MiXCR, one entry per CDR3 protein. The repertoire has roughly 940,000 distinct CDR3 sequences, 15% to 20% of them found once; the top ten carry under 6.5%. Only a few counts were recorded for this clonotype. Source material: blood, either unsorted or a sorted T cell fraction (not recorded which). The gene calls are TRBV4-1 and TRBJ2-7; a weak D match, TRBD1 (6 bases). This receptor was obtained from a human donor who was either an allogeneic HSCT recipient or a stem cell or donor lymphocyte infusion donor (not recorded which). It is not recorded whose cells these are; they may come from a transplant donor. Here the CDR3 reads CASSPQGRNRVSHYEQYF. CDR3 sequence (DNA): TGCGCCAGCAGCCCACAAGGCAGAAACAGGGTCTCCCACTACGAGCAGTACTTC.